This T cell receptor beta chain was identified during a study of cytomegalovirus exposure and HLA in healthy donors. The wider study: An analysis done earlier identified about 120 million unique TCR beta sequences from about 179 million T cells.

General study findings and limits: Sequencing artifact likely explains a cluster of highly shared sequence variants. A later analysis found most CMV-associated TCR beta chains apparently HLA-restricted. As a later analysis revealed, the rate of TCR association differed by HLA locus, with DRB1 most and HLA-C fewest.

With regard to this clone: The antigen is not known.

In germline, CDR1 is MNHNS, CDR2 SASEGT. The CDR3 runs to 13 residues. The V end lost 7 bases, the J end lost 0 bases, and 10 bases lay between the germline ends. The PCR had 60 Vbeta and 13 Jbeta primers. Profiled with immunoSEQ multiplex PCR; TCRdb holds only in-frame clones, not every one. The table records roughly 100,000 clones, 13% to 15% of them present only once. The chain recombines TRBV6-1 with TRBJ2-7; unclear D gene. The TCR comes from a female donor in good health and CMV-seronegative. Input material: PBMCs. CDR3 residues: CASTPTTSYEQYF. CDR3 DNA: TGTGCCAGCACCCCCACTACCTCCTACGAGCAGTACTTC.